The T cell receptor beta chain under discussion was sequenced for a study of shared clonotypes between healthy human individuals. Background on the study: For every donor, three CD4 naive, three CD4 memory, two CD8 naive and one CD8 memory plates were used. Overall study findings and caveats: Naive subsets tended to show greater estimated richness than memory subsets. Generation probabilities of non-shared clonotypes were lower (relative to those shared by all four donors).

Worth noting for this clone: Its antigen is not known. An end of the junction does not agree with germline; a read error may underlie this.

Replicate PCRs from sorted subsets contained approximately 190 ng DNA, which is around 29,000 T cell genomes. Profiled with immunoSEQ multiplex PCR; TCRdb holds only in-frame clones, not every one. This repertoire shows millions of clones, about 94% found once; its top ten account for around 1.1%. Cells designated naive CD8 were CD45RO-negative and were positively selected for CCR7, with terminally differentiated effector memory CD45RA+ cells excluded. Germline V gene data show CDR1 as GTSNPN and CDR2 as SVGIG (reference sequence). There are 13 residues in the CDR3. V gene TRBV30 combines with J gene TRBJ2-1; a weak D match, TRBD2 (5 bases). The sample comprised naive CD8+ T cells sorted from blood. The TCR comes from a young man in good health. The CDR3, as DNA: TGTGCCTGGAGTGTAAGTGACTACGATGAGCAGTTCTTC. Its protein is CAWSVSDYDEQFF. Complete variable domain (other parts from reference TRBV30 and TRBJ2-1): SQTIHQWPATLVQPVGSPLSLECTVEGTSNPNLYWYRQAAGRGLQLLFYSVGIGQISSEVPQNLSASRPQDRQFILSSKKLLLSDSGFYLCAWSVSDYDEQFFGPGTRLTVL.